This T cell receptor (beta chain) was captured in a study of shared T cell receptors in the human thymus. Profiling relied on immunoSEQ multiplex PCR, and the TCRdb table lists in-frame clones only, not all of them. This table holds about 380,000 clones, over 90% found once. Source material: thymocytes. The clonotype originates from a human donor.

CDR3 loop: CASSLKEGDGGANVLTF. DNA for the CDR3: TGTGCCAGCAGCCTAAAGGAGGGGGATGGCGGGGCCAACGTCCTGACTTTC. This chain connects TRBV9 to TRBJ2-6, with D perhaps given as TRBD1 or TRBD2 (6 bases each). This CDR3 region has 17 residues. V shed 4 bases and J shed 4 bases, with 18 bases lying between them. Germline V gene sequence: CDR1 SGDLS, CDR2 YYNGEE.